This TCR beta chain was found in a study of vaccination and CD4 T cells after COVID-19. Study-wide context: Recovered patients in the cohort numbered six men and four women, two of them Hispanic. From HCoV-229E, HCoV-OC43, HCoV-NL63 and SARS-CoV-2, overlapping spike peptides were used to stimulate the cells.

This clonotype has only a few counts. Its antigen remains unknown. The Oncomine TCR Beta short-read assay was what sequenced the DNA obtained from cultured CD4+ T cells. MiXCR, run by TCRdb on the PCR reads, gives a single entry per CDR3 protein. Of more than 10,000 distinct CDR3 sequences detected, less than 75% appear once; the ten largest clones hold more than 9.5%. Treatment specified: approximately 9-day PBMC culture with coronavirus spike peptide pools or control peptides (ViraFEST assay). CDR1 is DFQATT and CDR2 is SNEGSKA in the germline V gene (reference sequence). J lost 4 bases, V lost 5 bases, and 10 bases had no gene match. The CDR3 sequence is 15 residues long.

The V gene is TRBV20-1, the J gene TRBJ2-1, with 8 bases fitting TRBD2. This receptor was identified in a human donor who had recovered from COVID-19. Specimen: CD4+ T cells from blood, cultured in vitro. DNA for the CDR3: TGCAGTGCTCCTATAGGCGGGAGGCAGTACAATGAGCAGTTCTTC. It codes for CSAPIGGRQYNEQFF.